This T cell receptor (beta chain) was retrieved from a study of T cell responses to AZD1222 COVID-19 vaccine. Findings and limits, study-wide: Spike-spanning, vaccine-associated CD4 TCRs were dominant at 160-218 and 743-854. Increases in Spike-specific TCR breadth and depth were seen after two AZD1222 doses.

Regarding this clone: As yet, its antigen is unknown.

Here immunoSEQ multiplex PCR was the method, and the copy in TCRdb shows in-frame clones only, minus some. The table lists approximately 110,000 clones, about 93% of them singletons. The CDR3 totals 14 residues. CDR1 and CDR2 (germline): SGDLS, YYNGEE. Trimming removed 0 bases from V and 6 bases from J, with 10 bases in between. The sequencing here drew on peripheral blood, taken on day 0 of AZD1222 vaccination. This rearrangement joins TRBV9 to TRBJ2-1; no reliable D call. The sequence was collected from an adult in good health. CDR3 amino acids: CASSVAPLTNEQFF. The CDR3 DNA follows: TGTGCCAGCAGCGTAGCCCCACTTACCAATGAGCAGTTCTTC.